This TCR beta chain derives from a study of blood T cells in healthy people across ages. Findings of the study overall: In long-lived donors, naive CD4+ cell counts and diversity exceeded those of aged donors.

This clonotype was recorded many times. Its antigen remains unknown. Between the trimmed V and J ends, which lost 7 bases and 0 bases, there was a span of 21 bases. The CDR3 runs 17 residues. Germline V gene data show CDR1 as SGHRS and CDR2 as YFSETQ. Primers used in a second PCR of about 6 to 11 cycles were a sample-barcoded 5' primer and a J-beta primer mix. No fewer than 2.5 million CDR3-containing paired-end reads came from each sample. MiXCR, run by TCRdb on the 5' RACE reads, gives a single entry per CDR3 protein. The sample has some 1.5 million distinct CDR3 sequences; about 28% are singletons. The clonotype originates from a woman aged 30 to 39 in good health. The sequencing input was blood. V and J are TRBV5-1 and TRBJ2-3; a possible D gene is TRBD1 (5 bases). The CDR3 bases are TGCGCCAGCTGGGAAATAGGGGCGAATCCTAGCACAGATACGCAGTATTTT. It codes for CASWEIGANPSTDTQYF.